Listed here is a single T cell receptor (beta chain). The sample comes from a study of blood T cell repertoires in COVID-19. As originally analysed: Amplification with reference gene primers provided the estimates of nucleated cell counts. Method: immunoSEQ multiplex PCR; TCRdb's copy keeps in-frame clones and lacks some. That table furnishes V, J and clone size, whereas the DNA furnished D and trimming. The sample yields under 300,000 clones, approximately 90% seen once. V gave up 6 bases and J gave up 0 bases; unmatched junction bases: 3. There are 15 residues in the CDR3. Germline V gene sequence: CDR1 SGHTA, CDR2 FQGNSA.

Sequencing was carried out using peripheral blood. This TCR came from a woman aged 40 to 50 who had recovered from COVID-19. The chain uses TRBV7-2 and TRBJ2-7, with 12 bases that match TRBD2. The CDR3 is CASSPTSGSSYEQYF. DNA of the CDR3: TGTGCCAGCAGTCCGACTAGCGGGAGCTCCTACGAGCAGTACTTC.